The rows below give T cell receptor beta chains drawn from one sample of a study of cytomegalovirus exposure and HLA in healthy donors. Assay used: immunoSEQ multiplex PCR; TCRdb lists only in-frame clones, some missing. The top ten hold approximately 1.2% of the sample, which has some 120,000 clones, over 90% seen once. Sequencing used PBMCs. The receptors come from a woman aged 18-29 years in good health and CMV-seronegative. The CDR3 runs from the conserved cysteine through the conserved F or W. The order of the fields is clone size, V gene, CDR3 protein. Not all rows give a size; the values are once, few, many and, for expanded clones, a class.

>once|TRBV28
CASSLRGGRMNTEAFF
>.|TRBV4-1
CASRRTSGNGDEQFF
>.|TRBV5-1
CASSGRDRGDYGYTF
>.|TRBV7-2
CASSSWTSGDTDTQYF
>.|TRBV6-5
CARWDSADTQYF
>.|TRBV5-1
CASSHGLAGMEQYF
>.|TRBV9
CASSSSGNSYNEQFF
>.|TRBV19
CASSTRDNNNEQYF
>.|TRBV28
CASSTGQYSNQPQHF
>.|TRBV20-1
CSANRFEKLFF
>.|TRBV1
CTSSQASPPGLRGNTIYF
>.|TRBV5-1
CASSSASGRSDTQYF
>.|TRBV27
CASSSGIGELFF
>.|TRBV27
CASSTGSPTEAFF
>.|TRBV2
CASRGGPRYEQYF
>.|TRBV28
CASSLWDRHNEQFF
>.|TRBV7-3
CASRAGTGGRDGYTF
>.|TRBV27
CASSFSSSEQFF